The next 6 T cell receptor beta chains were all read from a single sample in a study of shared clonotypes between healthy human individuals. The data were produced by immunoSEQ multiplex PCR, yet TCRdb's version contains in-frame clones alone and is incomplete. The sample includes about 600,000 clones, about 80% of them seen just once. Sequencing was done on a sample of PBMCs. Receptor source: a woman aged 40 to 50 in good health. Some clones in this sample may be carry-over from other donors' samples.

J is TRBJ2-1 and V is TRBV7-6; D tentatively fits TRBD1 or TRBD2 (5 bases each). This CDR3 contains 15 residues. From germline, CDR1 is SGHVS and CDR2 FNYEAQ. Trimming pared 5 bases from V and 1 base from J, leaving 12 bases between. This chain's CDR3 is CASSTGPRSYNEQFF. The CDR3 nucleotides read TGTGCCAGCAGCACGGGACCGAGATCCTACAATGAGCAGTTCTTC. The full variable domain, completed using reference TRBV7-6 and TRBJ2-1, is GAGVSQSPRYKVTKRGQDVALRCDPISGHVSLYWYRQALGQGPEFLTYFNYEAQQDKSGLPNDRFSAERPEGSISTLTIQRTEQRDSAMYRCASSTGPRSYNEQFFGPGTRLTVL.

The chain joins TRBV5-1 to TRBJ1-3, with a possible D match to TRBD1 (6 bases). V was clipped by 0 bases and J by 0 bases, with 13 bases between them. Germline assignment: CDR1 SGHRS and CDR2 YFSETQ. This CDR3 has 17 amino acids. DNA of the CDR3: TGCGCCAGCAGCTTGGACGGGGGGCTCAACTCTGGAAACACCATATATTTT. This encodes CASSLDGGLNSGNTIYF.

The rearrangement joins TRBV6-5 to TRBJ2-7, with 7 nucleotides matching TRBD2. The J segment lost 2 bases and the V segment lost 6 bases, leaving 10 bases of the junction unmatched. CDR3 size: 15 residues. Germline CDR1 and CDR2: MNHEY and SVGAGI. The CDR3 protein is CASSESGGRPYEQYF. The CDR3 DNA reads TGTGCCAGCAGCGAATCAGGCGGGAGACCCTACGAGCAGTACTTC.

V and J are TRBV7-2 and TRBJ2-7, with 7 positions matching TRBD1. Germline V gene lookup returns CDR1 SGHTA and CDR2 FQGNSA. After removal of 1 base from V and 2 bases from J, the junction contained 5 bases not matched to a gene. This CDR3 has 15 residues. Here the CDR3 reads CASSLDGTATYEQYF. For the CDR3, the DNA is TGTGCCAGCAGCTTAGATGGGACAGCCACCTACGAGCAGTACTTC.

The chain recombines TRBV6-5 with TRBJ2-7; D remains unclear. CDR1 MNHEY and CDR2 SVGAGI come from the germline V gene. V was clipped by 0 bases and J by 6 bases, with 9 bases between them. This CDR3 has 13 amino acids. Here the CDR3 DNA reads TGTGCCAGCAGTTACTCCCGTTACGGCGAGCAGTACTTC. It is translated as CASSYSRYGEQYF.

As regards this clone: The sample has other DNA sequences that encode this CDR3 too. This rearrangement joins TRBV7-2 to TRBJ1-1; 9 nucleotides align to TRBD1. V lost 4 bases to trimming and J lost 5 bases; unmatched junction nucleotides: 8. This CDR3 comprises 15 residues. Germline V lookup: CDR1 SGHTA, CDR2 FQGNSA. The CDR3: CASSSTGTGRTEAFF. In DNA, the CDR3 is TGTGCCAGCAGCTCCACCGGGACAGGGAGGACTGAAGCTTTCTTT. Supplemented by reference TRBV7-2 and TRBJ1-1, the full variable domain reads GAGVSQSPSNKVTEKGKDVELRCDPISGHTALYWYRQSLGQGLEFLIYFQGNSAPDKSGLPSDRFSAERTGGSVSTLTIQRTQQEDSAVYLCASSSTGTGRTEAFFGQGTRLTVV.